Listed below are T cell receptor beta chains from one sample, sequenced in a study of CD8+ T cells in alopecia areata. Using immunoSEQ multiplex PCR, the repertoire was profiled, and TCRdb retains in-frame clones only, with some absent. The sample has 170,000 or so clones; roughly 60% are singletons. Sequenced material: CD4+ T cells sorted from blood, taken at week 0. The receptors were sampled from a human donor with alopecia areata. The conserved cysteine and the conserved F or W are not part of the CDR3 here. Each record gives: CDR3 protein, V gene, J gene.

CDR3aa: ASSLGTAASQY
v_gene: TRBV7-2
j_gene: TRBJ2-3

CDR3aa: ASRGTTGSPLH
v_gene: TRBV2
j_gene: TRBJ1-6

CDR3aa: AWSWTSGGNEQF
v_gene: TRBV30
j_gene: TRBJ2-1

CDR3aa: ASSARTATGELF
v_gene: TRBV9
j_gene: TRBJ2-2

CDR3aa: SVEVTGGIDEQF
v_gene: TRBV29-1
j_gene: TRBJ2-1

CDR3aa: ASSVASGFTDTQY
v_gene: TRBV9
j_gene: TRBJ2-3

CDR3aa: ASSQDSRTGIGANVLT
v_gene: TRBV4-3
j_gene: TRBJ2-6

CDR3aa: SVSGRAAEKLF
v_gene: TRBV29-1
j_gene: TRBJ1-4

CDR3aa: ASSYRENQPQH
v_gene: TRBV6-5
j_gene: TRBJ1-5

CDR3aa: ASSPQTRSALNTEAF
v_gene: TRBV23-1
j_gene: TRBJ1-1

CDR3aa: ASSSHSKNTEAF
v_gene: TRBV5-1
j_gene: TRBJ1-1

CDR3aa: ASNLPASGELF
v_gene: TRBV5-6
j_gene: TRBJ2-2

CDR3aa: ASSLLGQPQH
v_gene: TRBV13
j_gene: TRBJ1-5

CDR3aa: ASSLELGTEAF
v_gene: TRBV5-1
j_gene: TRBJ1-1

CDR3aa: ASSLGQGPNEKLF
v_gene: TRBV5-1
j_gene: TRBJ1-4

CDR3aa: AISENIGTGGLANYGYT
v_gene: TRBV10-3
j_gene: TRBJ1-2

CDR3aa: ASSYSNRALGYT
v_gene: TRBV6-5
j_gene: TRBJ1-2

CDR3aa: ASSLMRANNEQF
v_gene: TRBV11-1
j_gene: TRBJ2-1

CDR3aa: ASSQSKGSGANVLT
v_gene: TRBV4-3
j_gene: TRBJ2-6

CDR3aa: SVPRIYGNQPQH
v_gene: TRBV29-1
j_gene: TRBJ1-5

CDR3aa: ASNDGNQPQH
v_gene: TRBV19
j_gene: TRBJ1-5

CDR3aa: ASSISGPSGANVLT
v_gene: TRBV5-6
j_gene: TRBJ2-6

CDR3aa: SAQTGSYGYT
v_gene: TRBV29-1
j_gene: TRBJ1-2

CDR3aa: ASRQPGGVETQY
v_gene: TRBV5-1
j_gene: TRBJ2-5

CDR3aa: AWSVQGQGSNQPQH
v_gene: TRBV30
j_gene: TRBJ1-5

CDR3aa: ASSLGLMNTEAF
v_gene: TRBV5-1
j_gene: TRBJ1-1

CDR3aa: ASSHQQMNIQY
v_gene: TRBV7-2
j_gene: TRBJ2-4

CDR3aa: ASSLETGLMNTEAF
v_gene: TRBV7-6
j_gene: TRBJ1-1

CDR3aa: ASSPLRGDTGELF
v_gene: TRBV5-1
j_gene: TRBJ2-2

CDR3aa: ASTGGTNNEQF
v_gene: TRBV6-5
j_gene: TRBJ2-1

CDR3aa: ASSDPGGDGGINSPLH
v_gene: TRBV2
j_gene: TRBJ1-6

CDR3aa: AWSTGSGSQQY
v_gene: TRBV30
j_gene: TRBJ2-5

CDR3aa: ASSLLWTGADGYT
v_gene: TRBV7-2
j_gene: TRBJ1-2

CDR3aa: SVAGGREQY
v_gene: TRBV29-1
j_gene: TRBJ2-7

CDR3aa: ASSLIQVGSEQY
v_gene: TRBV5-1
j_gene: TRBJ2-7

CDR3aa: ASIKGDTHTDTQY
v_gene: TRBV5-1
j_gene: TRBJ2-3

CDR3aa: ASRQMGQGLGAPKTQY
v_gene: TRBV7-2
j_gene: TRBJ2-5

CDR3aa: ASSLNYRDEQF
v_gene: TRBV7-2
j_gene: TRBJ2-1